Presented here are 28 T cell receptor beta chains from one specimen sequenced in a study of early T cells in non-severe SARS-CoV-2 infection. From the 5' RACE reads, TCRdb called clonotypes with MiXCR, one entry per CDR3 protein. The table lists about 33,000 distinct CDR3 sequences, over 6.5% of them singletons. Sequencing was carried out using whole blood. The receptors were gathered from an adult who was a healthcare worker with PCR-confirmed SARS-CoV-2 infection or an uninfected control (not recorded which).

This clonotype showed up just a few times. V usage is TRBV20-1 and J usage is TRBJ1-5; the D is unclear. Trimming removed 4 bases from V and 4 bases from J, with 17 bases in between. Germline V gene lookup returns CDR1 DFQATT and CDR2 SNEGSKA (reference sequence). The CDR3 spans 15 residues. The CDR3 loop reads CSAKTAATINQPQHF. For the CDR3, the DNA is TGCAGTGCTAAAACTGCGGCCACCATAAATCAGCCCCAGCATTTT.

This clonotype was seen many times. In DNA, the CDR3 is TGTGCCAGCAGCTTAATTGTTGCCACCGGGGAGCTGTTTTTT. Its protein product is CASSLIVATGELFF. This rearrangement joins TRBV7-9 to TRBJ2-2; D is unresolved. Germline CDR1 is SEHNR and CDR2 is FQNEAQ (reference sequence). Trimming left V 2 bases short and J 4 bases short, with 8 bases between. The CDR3 spans 14 residues.

This clonotype appeared many times. The rearrangement links TRBV29-1 to TRBJ2-7, with D possibly being TRBD1 (6 bases). The CDR3 is 11 amino acids. In germline, CDR1 is SQVTM, CDR2 ANQGSEA. Trimming cost V 4 bases and J 3 bases, with 7 bases left between them. The CDR3 bases are TGCAGCGTTGCACAGGGCTACGAGCAGTACTTC. It specifies CSVAQGYEQYF.

This clonotype was seen repeatedly, ten times or more. The V call is TRBV6-4, the J call TRBJ2-3; D gene uncertain. From germline, CDR1 is MRHNA and CDR2 SNTAGT. This CDR3 has 14 amino acids. Trimming left V 2 bases short and J 6 bases short, with 12 bases between. The CDR3 bases are TGTGCCAGCAGTGACGGTGAGGAGACCGATACGCAGTATTTT. Translated: CASSDGEETDTQYF.

This clonotype was seen many times. This chain links TRBV20-1 with TRBJ1-2; D gene ambiguous. Trimming removed 5 bases at V and 2 bases at J, with 18 bases between. CDR1 and CDR2 (germline): DFQATT, SNEGSKA (reference sequence). CDR3 length: 15 residues. The CDR3 spells CSASRVSLVNYGYTF. DNA for the CDR3: TGCAGTGCTTCCCGGGTCAGCCTCGTGAACTATGGCTACACCTTC.

This clonotype has more than one count but fewer than ten. The chain joins TRBV4-2 to TRBJ2-7, with D hard to call. The CDR3 spans 15 residues. Germline V gene sequence: CDR1 LGHNA, CDR2 YNFKEQ. V was pared by 0 bases and J by 3 bases, with 12 bases between. CDR3 in amino acids: CASSQEQSRLYEQYF. In nucleotides, the CDR3 is TGTGCCAGCAGCCAAGAACAGTCCCGCCTCTACGAGCAGTACTTC.

This clonotype was picked up many times. The J gene is TRBJ2-3, the V gene TRBV20-1, with D hard to call. Germline CDR1 and CDR2: DFQATT and SNEGSKA (reference sequence). There are 12 residues in the CDR3. V shed 4 bases and J shed 0 bases, with 5 bases lying between them. This chain's CDR3 is CSATFSTDTQYF. In DNA form, the CDR3 reads TGCAGTGCTACCTTTAGCACAGATACGCAGTATTTT.

This chain connects TRBV29-1 to TRBJ2-6, with D unresolved. The germline CDR1 and CDR2 sequences are SQVTM and ANQGSEA. The CDR3 extends over 13 amino acids. V gave up 7 bases and J gave up 1 base, with 8 bases separating them. The CDR3 nucleotides read TGCAGCGCGGTGGGATCTGGGGCCAACGTCCTGACTTTC. It is translated as CSAVGSGANVLTF. Full variable domain (missing parts from reference TRBV29-1 and TRBJ2-6): SAVISQKPSRDICQRGTSLTIQCQVDSQVTMMFWYRQQPGQSLTLIATANQGSEATYESGFVIDKFPISRPNLTFSTLTVSNMSPEDSSIYLCSAVGSGANVLTFGAGSRLTVL.

By share, this clonotype ranks as medium-sized. V is TRBV2 and J is TRBJ2-5; D remains ambiguous. Trimming took off 7 bases at V and 0 bases at J, with 9 bases between the two ends. Germline V gene sequence: CDR1 SNHLY, CDR2 FYNNEI. The CDR3 is 13 amino acids. This CDR3 reads CASIPSYQETQYF. The DNA for the CDR3 is TGTGCCAGCATCCCATCGTACCAAGAGACCCAGTACTTC.

This chain's CDR3 is CSAGNTEAFF. DNA for the CDR3: TGCAGCGCAGGGAACACTGAAGCTTTCTTT. The rearrangement joins TRBV29-1 to TRBJ1-1; D unclear. This CDR3 is built from 10 residues. V lost 7 bases, J lost 1 base, and 4 bases lay in between. Germline V gene data show CDR1 as SQVTM and CDR2 as ANQGSEA. Full variable domain (remainder filled in from reference TRBV29-1 and TRBJ1-1): SAVISQKPSRDICQRGTSLTIQCQVDSQVTMMFWYRQQPGQSLTLIATANQGSEATYESGFVIDKFPISRPNLTFSTLTVSNMSPEDSSIYLCSAGNTEAFFGQGTRLTVV.

This clonotype was counted between two and nine times. The chain has TRBV3-1 and TRBJ2-6; D might be TRBD2 (5 bases). From germline, CDR1 is LGHDT and CDR2 YNNKEL (reference sequence). The CDR3 runs to 18 residues. The V and J ends lost 1 base and 0 bases respectively, with 13 bases between them. In nucleotides, the CDR3 is TGTGCCAGCAGCCAAGGGGCTAGCATCGGCTCTGGGGCCAACGTCCTGACTTTC. Translation gives CASSQGASIGSGANVLTF.

At least ten counts were recorded for this clonotype. CDR3 DNA: TGTGCCAGCAGCTCCGGACTAGCGGCCTACGAGCAGTACTTC. It yields the protein CASSSGLAAYEQYF. V gene TRBV7-8 combines with J gene TRBJ2-7, with 10 nucleotides matching TRBD2. The CDR3 consists of 14 residues. Germline V lookup: CDR1 SGHVS, CDR2 FQNEAQ. V trimming: 4 bases; J trimming: 2 bases; junction bases outside the gene matches: 2.

V usage is TRBV20-1 and J usage is TRBJ2-5; perhaps TRBD2 as D (5 bases). Trimming removed 7 bases from V and 4 bases from J, with 10 bases in between. This CDR3 contains 11 residues. In germline, CDR1 is DFQATT, CDR2 SNEGSKA (reference sequence). CDR3 DNA: TGCAGTGGAGGCGCGGGAGAGACCCAGTACTTC. It codes for CSGGAGETQYF.

The chain employs TRBV6-1 and TRBJ2-6; maybe TRBD2 (5 bases). CDR1 is MNHNS and CDR2 is SASEGT in the germline V gene. Trimming left V 8 bases short and J 0 bases short, with 14 bases between. The CDR3 is 16 amino acids. In DNA form, the CDR3 reads TGTGCCAGCGGCGGACGGACTGGCTCTGGGGCCAACGTCCTGACTTTC. It yields the protein CASGGRTGSGANVLTF.

This clonotype was found many times. The junction does not match germline at one end; this may be a read error. The chain combines TRBV6-5 with TRBJ1-2; 12 positions agree with TRBD1. Per the germline V gene, CDR1 is MNHEY and CDR2 is SVGAGI. The CDR3 has 14 amino acids. DNA for the CDR3: TGTGCCAGCAGTCGCCCTCCGGGACAGGGGGCGTGGGCCTTC. This gives the protein CASSRPPGQGAWAF.

Many counts were recorded for this clonotype. At one end, the junction sequence differs from germline, possibly due to a read error. The chain couples TRBV11-2 to TRBJ2-1; either TRBD1 or TRBD2 may fit D (7 bases each). Germline CDR1 reads SGHAT; CDR2 reads FQNNGV. This CDR3 has 13 residues. CDR3 nucleotide sequence: TGTGCCAGCAGCTTAAAACAGGGGACTACCGAACGCTTC. It encodes CASSLKQGTTERF.

This clonotype has more than one count but fewer than ten. The J gene is TRBJ2-4, the V gene TRBV7-2; 7 nucleotides line up with TRBD2. CDR3 length equals 18 residues. Germline V CDR1 and CDR2: SGHTA, FQGNSA. The J segment lost 1 base and the V segment lost 5 bases, leaving 14 bases of the junction unmatched. CDR3: CASSPPRMGGSAKNIQYF. Here the CDR3 DNA reads TGTGCCAGCAGCCCACCTCGAATGGGGGGGTCTGCCAAAAACATTCAGTACTTC. The complete variable domain, with remaining parts taken from reference TRBV7-2 and TRBJ2-4, reads GAGVSQSPSNKVTEKGKDVELRCDPISGHTALYWYRQSLGQGLEFLIYFQGNSAPDKSGLPSDRFSAERTGGSVSTLTIQRTQQEDSAVYLCASSPPRMGGSAKNIQYFGAGTRLSVL.

This clonotype was seen only once. Germline is not matched at one junction end, which may reflect a read error. The V and J genes are TRBV29-1 and TRBJ2-7; the match to TRBD1 covers 7 bases. Looked up from germline, CDR1 is SQVTM and CDR2 is ANQGSEA. This CDR3 contains 14 residues. The DNA of the CDR3 is TGCAGCGTTGAAGGTGTGGTCGAAGGGGACAGCCCCGTATTC. It codes for CSVEGVVEGDSPVF.

Regarding this clonotype: This sequence may be a read error, since a much larger clone differs from it by one base. V and J are TRBV29-1 and TRBJ2-3, with D uncertain. Trimming removed 4 bases from V and 6 bases from J, with 8 bases in between. Germline values: CDR1 SQVTM, CDR2 ANQGSEA. The CDR3 runs to 11 residues. Here the CDR3 DNA reads TGCAGCGTTGGGGTCATGGATACGCAGTATTTT. Translated, it gives CSVGVMDTQYF.

This clonotype was recorded at least ten times. The chain combines TRBV4-2 with TRBJ2-7; D ambiguous. The V and J ends lost 3 bases and 2 bases respectively, with 14 bases between them. This CDR3 is built from 15 residues. Per the germline V gene, CDR1 is LGHNA and CDR2 is YNFKEQ. The CDR3 DNA reads TGTGCCAGCAGCCAGTATCTTGGCGTCCCCTACGAGCAGTACTTC. It yields the protein CASSQYLGVPYEQYF.

This clonotype was counted only a few times. The chain is built from TRBV7-8 and TRBJ2-3, with TRBD1 as a possible D gene (6 bases). Per the germline V gene, CDR1 is SGHVS and CDR2 is FQNEAQ. V lost 3 bases and J 5 bases, leaving 12 bases between the germline ends. There are 14 residues in the CDR3. CDR3 sequence reads: CASSFGQFEDTQYF. The CDR3 DNA follows: TGTGCCAGCAGCTTTGGACAGTTCGAAGATACGCAGTATTTT.

This chain uses TRBV11-3 with TRBJ2-1; 8 positions agree with TRBD2. J gave up 9 bases and V 7 bases, and 8 bases lay outside the gene matches. Germline CDR1 reads SGHNT; CDR2 reads YENEEA. The CDR3 totals 13 residues. CDR3 in DNA: TGTGCCAGCACCACGGGAGGGCCCAGTGAGCAGTTCTTC. This translates into CASTTGGPSEQFF.

This clonotype has more than one count but fewer than ten. The gene calls are TRBV11-2 and TRBJ1-2; TRBD1 matches at 7 bases. Germline CDR1 is SGHAT and CDR2 is FQNNGV. This CDR3 has 15 amino acids. The J segment lost 6 bases and the V segment lost 0 bases, leaving 7 bases of the junction unmatched. CDR3 sequence (DNA): TGTGCCAGCAGCTTAGATCTCAACAGGGGCCATGGCTACACCTTC. Residues: CASSLDLNRGHGYTF.

There are many counts of this clonotype. The rearrangement joins TRBV15 to TRBJ2-3; 10 bases map to TRBD2. CDR1 is LNHNV and CDR2 is YYDKDF in the germline V gene (reference sequence). This CDR3 is 16 amino acids long. Germline trimming cut 4 bases from V and 7 bases from J; bases unmatched to any gene: 11. The DNA for the CDR3 is TGTGCCACCAGCACCCCAGCGGGAGGGCTGGTAAATACGCAGTATTTT. This sequence encodes CATSTPAGGLVNTQYF.

This clonotype was counted many times. This chain links TRBV7-2 with TRBJ2-3; perhaps TRBD2 as D (6 bases). CDR1 SGHTA and CDR2 FQGNSA come from the germline V gene. Between the trimmed V and J ends, which lost 5 bases and 6 bases, there was a span of 18 bases. CDR3 size: 15 residues. The CDR3 sequence: CASSPSAGRGDTQYF. The CDR3 nucleotides are TGTGCCAGCAGCCCCTCGGCGGGGCGCGGGGATACGCAGTATTTT.

This clonotype was detected only a few times. The genes are TRBV4-1 and TRBJ2-7; perhaps TRBD1 as D (6 bases). Germline lookup yields CDR1 MGHRA and CDR2 YSYEKL. V was cut by 4 bases and J by 6 bases, with 19 bases left in between. This CDR3 comprises 15 residues. The CDR3: CASSPSQGIEGEQYF. CDR3 bases: TGCGCCAGCAGCCCATCGCAGGGGATTGAAGGCGAGCAGTACTTC.

This clonotype was seen ten or more times. The V gene is TRBV30, the J gene TRBJ2-2, with 9 bases aligning to TRBD2. This CDR3 has 15 residues. V shed 3 bases and J 1 base; nucleotides not matched to a gene: 3. CDR1 and CDR2 from the germline V gene are GTSNPN and SVGIG (reference sequence). The CDR3 region is CAWRLAGLNTGELFF. CDR3 nucleotides: TGTGCCTGGAGGCTAGCGGGACTGAACACCGGGGAGCTGTTTTTT.

Details on this clonotype: At one end, the junction sequence differs from germline, possibly due to a read error. This sequence joins TRBV7-9 and TRBJ2-4; D is perhaps TRBD1 (6 bases). Germline CDR1 SEHNR, CDR2 FQNEAQ (reference sequence). The CDR3 length is 13 residues. The CDR3 DNA sequence: TGTGCCAGCAGCTTAAATACTGGGACACTTCTACACTTC. Amino acids: CASSLNTGTLLHF.